This entry lists 28 T cell receptor beta chains sequenced from one sample in a study of T cell responses to AZD1222 COVID-19 vaccine. Sequenced by immunoSEQ multiplex PCR; TCRdb stores in-frame clones only, minus some. The top ten hold roughly 5% of the sample, which has about 120,000 clones, 75% to 95% seen once. Sequences were derived from peripheral blood, sampled on day 0 of AZD1222 vaccination. These receptors were taken from an adult in good health.

The chain couples TRBV10-3 to TRBJ2-5; D may be TRBD2 (6 bases). The germline V gene has CDR1 ENHRY and CDR2 SYGVKD. Between the trimmed V and J ends, which lost 0 bases and 2 bases, there was a span of 7 bases. The CDR3 has 14 amino acids. CDR3 sequence: CAISESAGQETQYF. CDR3 sequence (DNA): TGTGCCATCAGTGAGTCCGCGGGACAAGAGACCCAGTACTTC.

The chain links TRBV6-1 to TRBJ1-3; 8 bases align to TRBD1. CDR1 is MNHNS, CDR2 SASEGT, per germline. The length of the CDR3 is 16 residues. The trim removed 1 base at V and 2 bases at J, leaving 4 bases unmatched. The CDR3 DNA is TGTGCCAGCAGTGAAGTATACAGGGGGGCTGGAAACACCATATATTTT. Translation: CASSEVYRGAGNTIYF.

The CDR3 DNA sequence: TGTGCCAGCAGCGTAGAGGGGACTAGCTGGGAGAATGAGCAGTTCTTC. Residues: CASSVEGTSWENEQFF. The V and J genes are TRBV9 and TRBJ2-1, with TRBD2 matching over 9 bases. With 0 bases clipped from V and 7 bases from J, the junction kept 8 bases outside the gene matches. CDR3 length: 16 amino acids. Germline CDR1 SGDLS, CDR2 YYNGEE.

This chain connects TRBV7-6 to TRBJ2-7; unclear D gene. The length of the CDR3 is 16 residues. Trimming stripped 2 bases from V and 2 bases from J, with 16 bases between. CDR1 and CDR2 from the germline V gene are SGHVS and FNYEAQ. CDR3 nucleotides: TGTGCCAGCAGCTTAACGTTAACGGACCCCCCCTACGAGCAGTACTTC. Translation: CASSLTLTDPPYEQYF.

The chain is built from TRBV14 and TRBJ1-1, with D possibly being TRBD1 (5 bases). Germline V lookup: CDR1 SGHDN, CDR2 FVKESK. V lost 4 bases and J lost 1, with 19 bases in between. The CDR3 has 17 residues. CDR3 sequence reads: CASSRASGSLWNTEAFF. For the CDR3, the DNA is TGTGCCAGCAGCCGAGCCTCAGGGAGCCTATGGAACACTGAAGCTTTCTTT.

The rearrangement links TRBV6-5 to TRBJ2-1, with D possibly matching TRBD2 (6 bases). CDR3 size: 12 residues. Trimming shortened V by 6 bases and J by 11 bases, and 14 bases separated the two germline ends. The germline CDR1 and CDR2 sequences are MNHEY and SVGAGI. The CDR3 DNA follows: TGTGCCAGCAGGGAGAGTGGGGGGAAGCAGTTCTTC. Its protein product is CASRESGGKQFF.

This clone was detected once. The V and J genes are TRBV29-1 and TRBJ1-2; D is undetermined. The CDR3 runs 13 residues. The V end lost 7 bases, the J end lost 4 bases, and 16 bases lay between the germline ends. CDR1 and CDR2 (germline): SQVTM, ANQGSEA. This chain's CDR3 is CSALVGVSYGYTF. In nucleotides, the CDR3 is TGCAGCGCCCTGGTGGGAGTCTCCTATGGCTACACCTTC.

Written as DNA, the CDR3 is TGCGCCAGCAGCTTAGAAATCGGGGACACTGAAGCTTTCTTT. Translation gives CASSLEIGDTEAFF. The chain has TRBV5-1 and TRBJ1-1; D remains ambiguous. The CDR3 is made up of 14 amino acids. Germline loops: CDR1 SGHRS, CDR2 YFSETQ. V shed 2 bases and J shed 3 bases, with 11 bases lying between them.

The gene calls are TRBV6-5 and TRBJ1-2, with TRBD1 identical over 7 bases. Germline trimming cut 2 bases from V and 5 bases from J; bases unmatched to any gene: 2. The germline V gene has CDR1 MNHEY and CDR2 SVGAGI. The CDR3 sequence is 13 residues long. The CDR3 coding sequence is TGTGCCAGCAGTTACGACAGGGAGTATGGCTACACCTTC. Residues: CASSYDREYGYTF.

V and J are TRBV19 and TRBJ1-2; D call uncertain. The V end lost 3 bases, the J end lost 8 bases, and 13 bases lay between the germline ends. The CDR3 extends over 13 amino acids. Germline V CDR1 and CDR2: LNHDA, SQIVND (reference sequence). CDR3 nucleotide sequence: TGTGCCAGTAGTATGAAGACATCCCAGGGCTACACCTTC. The encoded protein is CASSMKTSQGYTF.

The CDR3 spells CASSQGGQGAWGNIQYF. CDR3 sequence (DNA): TGCGCCAGCAGCCAAGGGGGCCAGGGGGCTTGGGGAAACATTCAGTACTTC. This chain uses TRBV4-1 with TRBJ2-4; 8 positions match TRBD1. CDR3 length equals 17 residues. Germline V CDR1 and CDR2: MGHRA, YSYEKL. V shed 1 base, J shed 6 bases, and the junction held 11 bases outside the gene matches.

The chain recombines TRBV6-5 with TRBJ1-3; TRBD1 might be the D (6 bases). The CDR3 covers 15 residues. Germline-derived CDR1 and CDR2 are MNHEY and SVGAGI. V shed 2 bases and J shed 4 bases, with 12 bases lying between them. The CDR3 bases are TGTGCCAGCAGTTACAACGGGGGCACAGGAAACACCATATATTTT. This encodes CASSYNGGTGNTIYF.

The chain joins TRBV5-1 to TRBJ1-5, with a weak D call TRBD1 (5 bases). The CDR3 contains 15 residues. The V end was cut by 0 bases, the J end by 0 bases, with 7 bases between. The germline CDR1 and CDR2 sequences are SGHRS and YFSETQ. As DNA, the CDR3 is TGCGCCAGCAGCTTGGATCAGGGTAGCAATCAGCCCCAGCATTTT. It encodes CASSLDQGSNQPQHF.

The chain is built from TRBV5-1 and TRBJ2-2; no firm D call. Trimming removed 5 bases at V and 8 bases at J, with 13 bases between. CDR3 length: 13 residues. The V gene's germline CDR1 is SGHRS and CDR2 YFSETQ. This CDR3 reads CASSTAALGELFF. CDR3 bases: TGCGCCAGCAGTACGGCCGCTCTTGGGGAGCTGTTTTTT.

The V gene is TRBV6-5, the J gene TRBJ1-2, with 8 bases matching TRBD1. CDR3 length: 13 residues. CDR1 is MNHEY, CDR2 SVGAGI, per germline. V lost 0 bases and J lost 8; bases outside the gene matches: 2. Here the CDR3 DNA reads TGTGCCAGCAGTTACTCGACAGGGGACGGCTACACCTTC. Translation: CASSYSTGDGYTF.

This chain joins TRBV4-1 and TRBJ2-5; TRBD1 matches 7 bases. The CDR3 is made up of 15 amino acids. Looked up from germline, CDR1 is MGHRA and CDR2 is YSYEKL. With 2 bases clipped from V and 0 bases from J, the junction kept 3 bases outside the gene matches. The chain's CDR3 is CASSQTGTDQETQYF. DNA for the CDR3: TGCGCCAGCAGCCAAACCGGGACAGACCAAGAGACCCAGTACTTC.

This chain joins TRBV6-5 and TRBJ1-2; 8 bases fit TRBD1. CDR3 length equals 14 residues. The ends lost 4 bases at V and 7 bases at J; junction bases unmatched: 8. Germline V lookup: CDR1 MNHEY, CDR2 SVGAGI. The CDR3 spells CASSSQGGAGGYTF. CDR3 bases: TGTGCCAGCAGTTCACAGGGGGGGGCAGGTGGCTACACCTTC.

V is TRBV5-8 and J is TRBJ2-7, with TRBD2 matching over 7 bases. The CDR3 is 15 amino acids. The germline gives CDR1 SGHTS, CDR2 YDEGEE. Losses at the gene ends were 5 bases for V and 2 bases for J; bases not matched to a gene: 10. CDR3 in amino acids: CASRTAGPNTYEQYF. CDR3 in DNA: TGTGCCAGCAGAACAGCGGGACCCAATACCTACGAGCAGTACTTC.

The J gene is TRBJ2-2, the V gene TRBV9, with D hard to call. The germline V gene encodes CDR1 SGDLS and CDR2 YYNGEE. The CDR3 runs to 13 residues. Trimming left V 0 bases short and J 2 bases short, with 2 bases between. CDR3 amino acids: CASSVGNTGELFF. The CDR3 DNA reads as TGTGCCAGCAGCGTAGGTAACACCGGGGAGCTGTTTTTT. The variable domain in full, completed from reference TRBV9 and TRBJ2-2, reads DSGVTQTPKHLITATGQRVTLRCSPRSGDLSVYWYQQSLDQGLQFLIQYYNGEERAKGNILERFSAQQFPDLHSELNLSSLELGDSALYFCASSVGNTGELFFGEGSRLTVL.

This clone was detected once. This chain connects TRBV2 to TRBJ2-7; D may be TRBD2 (5 bases). V dropped 10 bases and J dropped 5 bases, with 12 bases sitting between them. This CDR3 comprises 11 residues. Germline assignment: CDR1 SNHLY and CDR2 FYNNEI. CDR3 DNA sequence: TGTGCCACCCGGGGAAGTCACGAGCAGTACTTC. It encodes CATRGSHEQYF.

This chain's CDR3 is CASTSSGPGGYGYTF. The CDR3 DNA reads TGCGCCAGCACTAGTTCGGGGCCTGGGGGCTATGGCTACACCTTC. The V call is TRBV5-1, the J call TRBJ1-2; the D gene is possibly TRBD1 (5 bases). The CDR3 length is 15 residues. V shed 6 bases and J shed 4 bases, with 19 bases lying between them. Germline CDR1 SGHRS, CDR2 YFSETQ.

Only one count was recorded for this clone. The chain links TRBV27 to TRBJ2-1; 7 bases map to TRBD1. The CDR3 loop spans 16 amino acids. J gave up 12 bases and V 5 bases, and 19 bases lay outside the gene matches. The germline gives CDR1 MNHEY, CDR2 SMNVEV (reference sequence). The CDR3 bases are TGTGCCAGCAGTCAACAGGGGAGCGTTTCTCAAAGGGCGCAGTTCTTC. Protein sequence: CASSQQGSVSQRAQFF.

The chain has TRBV18 and TRBJ1-4, with a possible D match to TRBD1 (5 bases). The germline V gene has CDR1 KGHSH and CDR2 LQKENI. The V end lost 2 bases, the J end lost 4 bases, and 8 bases lay between the germline ends. CDR3 length: 14 residues. The CDR3, as DNA: TGTGCCAGCTCACCAGGGGGGAGTAATGAAAAACTGTTTTTT. Amino acids: CASSPGGSNEKLFF.

V and J are TRBV9 and TRBJ1-1, with D uncertain. From germline, CDR1 is SGDLS and CDR2 YYNGEE. V shed 4 bases and J shed 6 bases, with 10 bases lying between them. This CDR3 spans 12 amino acids. The CDR3: CASSPGLAEAFF. CDR3 bases: TGTGCCAGCAGCCCCGGGCTCGCTGAAGCTTTCTTT.

V usage is TRBV5-1 and J usage is TRBJ1-1, with 7 bases that match TRBD1. After removal of 4 bases from V and 0 bases from J, the junction contained 6 bases not matched to a gene. The CDR3 runs to 15 residues. CDR1 SGHRS and CDR2 YFSETQ come from the germline V gene. The CDR3 protein is CASSTRQGMNTEAFF. Here the CDR3 DNA reads TGCGCCAGCAGCACCAGACAGGGTATGAACACTGAAGCTTTCTTT.

This rearrangement joins TRBV19 to TRBJ1-3; D not certain. The CDR3 is 15 residues long. V was cut by 9 bases and J by 4 bases, with 19 bases left in between. CDR1 is LNHDA, CDR2 SQIVND, per germline (reference sequence). CDR3 coding DNA: TGTGCCAGCCAACGGAAGGGAGCGTCCGGAAACACCATATATTTT. This codes for CASQRKGASGNTIYF.

CDR3 amino acids: CASYFSTWGTEAFF. DNA of the CDR3: TGTGCCAGTTATTTCTCGACCTGGGGCACTGAAGCTTTCTTT. The chain links TRBV2 to TRBJ1-1; D is unclear. The CDR3 spans 14 residues. Germline V gene sequence: CDR1 SNHLY, CDR2 FYNNEI. Trimming left V 9 bases short and J 4 bases short, with 18 bases between. Drawing the rest from reference TRBV2 and TRBJ1-1, the complete variable domain is EPEVTQTPSHQVTQMGQEVILRCVPISNHLYFYWYRQILGQKVEFLVSFYNNEISEKSEIFDDQFSVERPDGSNFTLKIRSTKLEDSAMYFCASYFSTWGTEAFFGQGTRLTVV.

V is TRBV6-1 and J is TRBJ1-4; unclear D gene. Germline V gene lookup returns CDR1 MNHNS and CDR2 SASEGT. The CDR3 runs to 17 residues. Trimming took off 2 bases at V and 0 bases at J, with 13 bases between the two ends. The CDR3 DNA sequence: TGTGCCAGCAGTGAACGGGGAGGATATGCAACTAATGAAAAACTGTTTTTT. Translation: CASSERGGYATNEKLFF.